These T cell receptor beta chains were read from a single sample in a study of cytomegalovirus exposure and HLA in healthy donors. Method: immunoSEQ multiplex PCR; TCRdb's copy keeps in-frame clones and lacks some. In the table there are a few hundred thousand clones, about 78% of which are singletons. Sequencing was done on a sample of PBMCs. The receptor set was obtained from a woman aged 25 to 39 in good health and CMV-seronegative. The CDR3 runs from the conserved cysteine through the conserved F or W. The D gene is left open where the match is weak. Rows may omit the clone size; those that give it use once, few, many or a size class.

CDR3 length,D gene,clone size,J gene,V gene,CDR3 DNA,CDR3 protein
15,TRBD1,once,TRBJ1-2,TRBV7-9,TGTGCCAGCAGCACGGGACAGGGGACTAACTATGGCTACACCTTC,CASSTGQGTNYGYTF
15,TRBD1,NA,TRBJ1-2,TRBV18,TGTGCCAGCTCACCGCCCGGGACAGGAGAACTTGGCTACACCTTC,CASSPPGTGELGYTF
15,NA,NA,TRBJ1-4,TRBV6-1,TGTGCCAGCAGTGCAACAGCGGGGCCCGGGGAAAAACTGTTTTTT,CASSATAGPGEKLFF
18,NA,NA,TRBJ2-5,TRBV23-1,TGCGCCAGCAGTCATCAGGGGGCGTGGACAAGGGGAGGGGAGACCCAGTACTTC,CASSHQGAWTRGGETQYF
14,NA,NA,TRBJ1-2,TRBV10-2,TGCGCCAGCAGTGAGGGCAGGGAGGGCTATGGCTACACCTTC,CASSEGREGYGYTF
14,TRBD1,few,TRBJ2-7,TRBV5-5,TGTGCCAGCAGGCGAGACAGGGATCCCCTCGAGCAGTACTTC,CASRRDRDPLEQYF
13,NA,few,TRBJ1-1,TRBV27,TGTGCCAGCAGTTTAGGAGGTTCTAGGGAAGCTTTCTTT,CASSLGGSREAFF
12,NA,NA,TRBJ2-7,TRBV28,TGTGCCAGCAGGGACACACACTACGAGCAGTACTTC,CASRDTHYEQYF
12,NA,NA,TRBJ2-1,TRBV11-1,TGTGCCAGCAGCCAAGGAGGAAATGAGCAGTTCTTC,CASSQGGNEQFF
15,TRBD2,NA,TRBJ2-2,TRBV7-9,TGTGCCAGCAGCTTAGGGACTAGCGGATTTGTGGAGCTGTTTTTT,CASSLGTSGFVELFF
17,NA,NA,TRBJ2-3,TRBV28,TGTGCCAGCAGTACTCCTTTCGACCAAGGTGGGCCAGATACGCGGTATTTT,CASSTPFDQGGPDTRYF
11,NA,few,TRBJ1-4,TRBV19,TGTGCCACCAGGTGGGGCGAAAAACTGTTTTTT,CATRWGEKLFF
15,TRBD2,NA,TRBJ2-3,TRBV5-1,TGCGCCAGCAGCCTTAGCGGGGGAGTCACAGATACGCAGTATTTT,CASSLSGGVTDTQYF
14,TRBD1,once,TRBJ2-7,TRBV18,TGTGCCAGCTCACCAGGGGCAACAGGGGTCAGTTTCCTATTC,CASSPGATGVSFLF
12,NA,NA,TRBJ2-3,TRBV5-6,TGTGCCAGCAGCTCCGGGGGACCAGAGCAGTATTTT,CASSSGGPEQYF
15,TRBD2,once,TRBJ2-1,TRBV6-1,TGTGCCAGCAGTCGTCGAGGACTAGAATACAATGAGCAGTTCTTC,CASSRRGLEYNEQFF
13,NA,NA,TRBJ2-4,TRBV29-1,TGCAGCGCGCTCCTGATGGGGGCAAACATTCAGTACTTC,CSALLMGANIQYF
16,TRBD2,few,TRBJ2-3,TRBV9,TGTGCCAGCAGCGTAGGGACGGGGGGGCTCACAGATACGCAGTATTTT,CASSVGTGGLTDTQYF
13,TRBD1,NA,TRBJ2-7,TRBV5-1,TGCGCCAGCAGCTTGGGGGACAGGAACGAGCAGTACTTC,CASSLGDRNEQYF
18,TRBD1,NA,TRBJ1-4,TRBV4-1,TGCGCCAGCAGCCAGACCAGACAGGGTCGGGTCTTAAATGAAAAACTGTTTTTT,CASSQTRQGRVLNEKLFF
15,NA,once,TRBJ1-6,TRBV7-9,TGTGCCAGCAGCTTAGGGCTCGGGGGGAATTCACCCCTCCACTTT,CASSLGLGGNSPLHF
17,NA,once,TRBJ1-2,TRBV7-9,TGTGCCAGCAGCTTGTGGGAATACAGGGAGGGTAACTATGGCTACACCTTC,CASSLWEYREGNYGYTF
14,TRBD1,NA,TRBJ2-7,TRBV6-5,TGTGCCAGCAGGAGACAGGGGGACACCTACGAGCAGTACTTC,CASRRQGDTYEQYF
15,NA,few,TRBJ2-7,TRBV4-1,TGCGCCAGCAGCCCAGTTTATGGCGGAGCCTACGAGCAGTACTTC,CASSPVYGGAYEQYF
15,TRBD2,NA,TRBJ2-1,TRBV15,TGTGCCACCATCCCTGGAGGGACTACCTACAATGAGCAGTTCTTC,CATIPGGTTYNEQFF
17,TRBD2,NA,TRBJ2-1,TRBV28,TGTGCCAGCAGTTTTTTAGGGACTAGCGGGAATTACAATGAGCAGTTCTTC,CASSFLGTSGNYNEQFF
15,TRBD1,few,TRBJ1-2,TRBV4-1,TGCGCCAGCAGCCTAACGTCACAGGGGGCGTGGGGCTACACCTTC,CASSLTSQGAWGYTF
18,TRBD2,NA,TRBJ2-3,TRBV30,TGTGCCTGGAGTGTACATGGGACTAGCGCATGGTTAGGGGATACGCAGTATTTT,CAWSVHGTSAWLGDTQYF
11,NA,NA,TRBJ2-3,TRBV6-1,TGTGCCAGTAATAGCCGAAATACGCAGTATTTT,CASNSRNTQYF
15,NA,NA,TRBJ2-2,TRBV21-1,TGTGCCAGCAGCAAAGGGACAGGGGACACCGGGGAGTTGTTTTTT,CASSKGTGDTGELFF
15,TRBD2,few,TRBJ2-1,TRBV11-3,TGTGCCAGCAGCCCCGGGGGGTCGGGCTACAATGAGCAGTTCTTC,CASSPGGSGYNEQFF
16,TRBD1,NA,TRBJ1-3,TRBV5-4,TGTGCCAGCAGCTATGGGACAGCTCACTCTGGAAACACCATATATTTT,CASSYGTAHSGNTIYF
16,NA,NA,TRBJ2-2,TRBV2,TGTGCCAGCAGTGAGAATAGCGGTACGAACACCGGGGAGCTGTTTTTT,CASSENSGTNTGELFF
13,NA,NA,TRBJ2-7,TRBV5-5,TGTGCCAGCAGCTTGGTTCGTCTCTACGAGCAGTACTTC,CASSLVRLYEQYF
15,NA,few,TRBJ1-2,TRBV28,TGTGCCAGCAGTTTAGGGGGCGACTTATTTTATGGCTACCCCTTC,CASSLGGDLFYGYPF
17,TRBD2,NA,TRBJ2-1,TRBV19,TGTGCCAGTAGTATAGATCCTCGGGGGAGGGCCCTCAATGAGCAGTTCTTC,CASSIDPRGRALNEQFF
13,TRBD1,NA,TRBJ1-1,TRBV29-1,TGCAGCGGAGGGGTACAGGGGAGGACTGAAGCTTTCTTT,CSGGVQGRTEAFF
15,NA,NA,TRBJ1-1,TRBV14,TGTGCCAGCAGCCAAGTCCGAGATAACCGAGCTGAAGCTTTCTTT,CASSQVRDNRAEAFF
15,TRBD1,NA,TRBJ1-1,TRBV2,TGTGCCACCAAGCAGACAGGGGCAAGGAACACTGAAGCTTTCTTT,CATKQTGARNTEAFF
14,TRBD1,once,TRBJ1-2,TRBV25-1,TGTGCCAGCAGTGCCGGGACAGGTGTGGGCGGCTACACCTTC,CASSAGTGVGGYTF
15,NA,NA,TRBJ1-2,TRBV7-2,TGTGCCAGCAGCCTTGTTTGGGGCTCACCAGGGGGCTACACCTTC,CASSLVWGSPGGYTF
17,TRBD1,NA,TRBJ1-1,TRBV4-1,TGCGCCAGCAGCCATCTAACCCTTGGACAGGGTGTCAGTGAAGCTTTCTTC,CASSHLTLGQGVSEAFF
15,NA,NA,TRBJ2-3,TRBV7-7,TGTGCTAGCAGCTTCCGGGGGGCTAGCACAGATACGCAGTATTTT,CASSFRGASTDTQYF
16,NA,NA,TRBJ2-7,TRBV11-2,TGTGCCAGCAGCTCGAACCGGGGGAAAAGAGTAGGCGAGCAGTACTTC,CASSSNRGKRVGEQYF
15,TRBD2,NA,TRBJ2-2,TRBV29-1,TGCAGCCACCCCGGCCTAGCGGGGGAGGAAGGGGAGCTGTTTTTT,CSHPGLAGEEGELFF
16,TRBD1,NA,TRBJ1-5,TRBV7-2,TGTGCCAGCAGCTTAGGGGGGACAGGGACCGTTCAGCCCCAGCATTTT,CASSLGGTGTVQPQHF
14,NA,NA,TRBJ1-5,TRBV4-1,TGCGCCAGCAGCCAAAGGCAGGGAGGTCAGCCCCAGCATTTT,CASSQRQGGQPQHF
13,NA,NA,TRBJ2-5,TRBV28,TGTGCCAGCAGACCCAGAGGTAGAGAGACCCAGTACTTC,CASRPRGRETQYF
12,NA,few,TRBJ2-5,TRBV18,TGTGCCAGCTCACCCTCCCAAGAGACCCAGTACTTC,CASSPSQETQYF
15,TRBD2,NA,TRBJ2-7,TRBV5-4,TGTGCCAGCAGCTTGGGGCGGGGGGGCCTCCACGAGCAGTACTTC,CASSLGRGGLHEQYF
13,TRBD1,NA,TRBJ2-7,TRBV11-3,TGTGCCAGCAGCTTATGGGCAGGGGGCGAGCAGTACTTC,CASSLWAGGEQYF
15,TRBD2,NA,TRBJ2-5,TRBV4-2,TGTGCCAGCAGCCCGCGAGCGGGAGGGGGAGTGACCCAGTACTTC,CASSPRAGGGVTQYF
15,NA,NA,TRBJ2-7,TRBV11-2,TGTGCCAGCAGCATTTCGGCAGCGGTCCGGTTCGGGCAGTACTTC,CASSISAAVRFGQYF
18,TRBD2,NA,TRBJ2-3,TRBV2,TGTGCCACCCTTTTAGGGGGACTAGCGGGGCCTAGCACAGATACGCAGTATTTT,CATLLGGLAGPSTDTQYF
15,TRBD2,few,TRBJ2-7,TRBV5-1,TGCGCCAGCAGCTTGAATAGCGGGAGTTTCTACGAGCAGTACTTC,CASSLNSGSFYEQYF